The next 22 T cell receptor beta chains were all read from a single sample in a study of control samples from healthy donors and cancer patients. Sequenced by immunoSEQ multiplex PCR; TCRdb stores in-frame clones only, minus some. The sample holds around 90,000 clones, around 85% seen once. What was sequenced was blood. The receptor set was obtained from a woman in her thirties or forties in good health.

The chain employs TRBV7-2 and TRBJ1-5; the D is unclear. V was trimmed by 2 bases and J by 3 bases, leaving 11 bases between them. CDR1 is SGHTA and CDR2 is FQGNSA in the germline V gene. The CDR3 has 15 residues. DNA of the CDR3: TGTGCCAGCAGCTTAATAGGGCAGAACAATCAGCCCCAGCATTTT. This encodes CASSLIGQNNQPQHF.

The chain has TRBV7-3 and TRBJ2-1; 8 bases map to TRBD2. This CDR3 comprises 15 residues. Germline loops: CDR1 SGHTA, CDR2 FQGTGA. J lost 6 bases, V lost 3 bases, and 7 bases had no gene match. The CDR3 coding sequence is TGTGCCAGCAGCTTGGGCCCGGGGGGGATCAATGAGCAGTTCTTC. It codes for CASSLGPGGINEQFF.

This chain connects TRBV6-2 or TRBV6-3 to TRBJ1-1; weak D call: TRBD1 (5 bases). This CDR3 is built from 16 residues. V lost 0 bases and J 1 base, leaving 12 bases between the germline ends. Germline values: CDR1 MNHEY, CDR2 SVGEGT. CDR3 sequence reads: CASSYSKGQANTEAFF. In DNA form, the CDR3 reads TGTGCCAGCAGTTACTCGAAGGGGCAGGCGAACACTGAAGCTTTCTTT.

The chain combines TRBV20-1 with TRBJ1-6; possibly TRBD1 for D (5 bases). Between the trimmed V and J ends, which lost 6 bases and 7 bases, there was a span of 13 bases. The CDR3 loop spans 13 amino acids. The germline V gene encodes CDR1 DFQATT and CDR2 SNEGSKA (reference sequence). The CDR3 reads CSASQGTNSPLHF. CDR3 nucleotides: TGCAGTGCGAGTCAGGGTACCAATTCACCCCTCCACTTT.

The rearrangement joins TRBV4-1 to TRBJ2-6; D unresolved. Trimming pared 3 bases from V and 3 bases from J, leaving 6 bases between. There are 14 residues in the CDR3. Per germline, CDR1 MGHRA and CDR2 YSYEKL. CDR3 protein: CASSHFGGANVLTF. In DNA form, the CDR3 reads TGCGCCAGCAGCCACTTTGGTGGGGCCAACGTCCTGACTTTC.

The chain carries TRBV11-3 and TRBJ1-2; no clear D gene. There are 13 residues in the CDR3. V was shortened by 6 bases and J by 2 bases, with 10 bases between the two germline ends. Looked up from germline, CDR1 is SGHNT and CDR2 is YENEEA. This CDR3 is CASSHDPNYGYTF. DNA for the CDR3: TGTGCCAGCAGTCATGATCCCAACTATGGCTACACCTTC.

As to this clone: At one boundary the junction diverges from the germline segment, which might be a read error. The chain recombines TRBV6-6 with TRBJ1-1; maybe TRBD1 (6 bases). This CDR3 region has 18 residues. Germline CDR1 reads MNHNY; CDR2 reads SVGAGI (reference sequence). The CDR3 spells CASSPSRQGMNLGGGGLF. The CDR3, as DNA: TGTGCCAGCAGTCCCTCGAGGCAGGGGATGAATTTAGGGGGTGGGGGCCTCTTT.

The chain links TRBV30 to TRBJ2-1, with 9 bases that match TRBD2. J lost 4 bases, V lost 4 bases, and 20 bases had no gene match. In germline, CDR1 is GTSNPN, CDR2 SVGIG (reference sequence). CDR3 size: 19 residues. The CDR3 loop is CAWTHGRRGGRNLYNEQFF. The CDR3 DNA reads TGTGCCTGGACTCATGGTCGGCGGGGGGGCCGGAATTTGTACAATGAGCAGTTCTTC. The variable domain in full, completed from reference TRBV30 and TRBJ2-1, reads SQTIHQWPATLVQPVGSPLSLECTVEGTSNPNLYWYRQAAGRGLQLLFYSVGIGQISSEVPQNLSASRPQDRQFILSSKKLLLSDSGFYLCAWTHGRRGGRNLYNEQFFGPGTRLTVL.

This clone was observed once. The rearrangement links TRBV29-1 to TRBJ1-1; no clear D gene. Germline CDR1 reads SQVTM; CDR2 reads ANQGSEA. Deletions cut 4 bases from V and 0 bases from J, with 6 bases between. This CDR3 spans 12 amino acids. The CDR3 reads CSVAYMNTEAFF. CDR3 DNA: TGCAGCGTTGCTTACATGAACACTGAAGCTTTCTTT.

The V call is TRBV25-1, the J call TRBJ1-1; 7 bases fit TRBD1. CDR3 length equals 14 residues. The junction had 9 bases not matched to a gene; V was cut back by 3 bases and J by 8 bases. Germline assignment: CDR1 MGHDK and CDR2 SYGVNS. The CDR3 loop reads CASSDETSGGEAFF. CDR3 in DNA: TGTGCCAGCAGTGACGAGACATCAGGGGGGGAAGCTTTCTTT. The full variable domain, in which reference TRBV25-1 and TRBJ1-1 provide the parts outside the CDR3, is EADIYQTPRYLVIGTGKKITLECSQTMGHDKMYWYQQDPGMELHLIHYSYGVNSTEKGDLSSESTVSRIRTEHFPLTLESARPSHTSQYLCASSDETSGGEAFFGQGTRLTVV.

For the CDR3, the DNA is TGTGCCACCTTGCGTCGAGACGGCTCGGGTGTCTATGGCTACACCTTC. Amino acid sequence: CATLRRDGSGVYGYTF. The chain recombines TRBV19 with TRBJ1-2; no firm D call. V lost 10 bases to trimming and J lost 4 bases, with 25 bases between them. Germline-derived CDR1 and CDR2 are LNHDA and SQIVND (reference sequence). The CDR3 spans 16 residues.

The chain is built from TRBV29-1 and TRBJ2-3, with TRBD1 as a possible D gene (6 bases). V shed 5 bases and J shed 4 bases, with 19 bases lying between them. This CDR3 has 15 amino acids. CDR1 and CDR2 from the germline V gene are SQVTM and ANQGSEA. This chain's CDR3 is CSVPDPVGGADTQYF. The CDR3, as DNA: TGCAGCGTTCCAGATCCGGTAGGGGGAGCAGATACGCAGTATTTT.

This chain links TRBV2 with TRBJ1-2; unclear D gene. V was cut by 10 bases and J by 4 bases, with 13 bases left in between. The CDR3 is 12 residues long. Germline assignment: CDR1 SNHLY and CDR2 FYNNEI. This chain's CDR3 is CAISVLSYGYTF. The CDR3, as DNA: TGTGCCATTTCGGTTCTCTCCTATGGCTACACCTTC.

This clone was seen more than once but under ten times. The chain couples TRBV5-5 to TRBJ2-2; D is perhaps TRBD1 (8 bases). CDR3 length: 15 amino acids. CDR1 is SGHKS, CDR2 YYEKEE, per germline (reference sequence). V lost 2 bases and J lost 4, with 12 bases in between. CDR3: CASSLTGGVTGELFF. The CDR3 DNA is TGTGCCAGCAGCTTAACAGGGGGGGTCACCGGGGAGCTGTTTTTT.

J is TRBJ2-3 and V is TRBV28; no definite D call. CDR1 MDHEN and CDR2 SYDVKM come from the germline V gene. This CDR3 has 14 residues. Deletions cut 4 bases from V and 4 bases from J, with 12 bases between. The CDR3: CASSSFLDSDTQYF. CDR3 nucleotides: TGTGCCAGCAGTTCGTTTCTAGACTCAGATACGCAGTATTTT.

For the CDR3, the DNA is TGTGCCAGCACCGAAGGGATCTCTGGAAACACCATATATTTT. It translates to CASTEGISGNTIYF. The chain links TRBV6-5 to TRBJ1-3; D is undetermined. The germline gives CDR1 MNHEY, CDR2 SVGAGI. There are 14 residues in the CDR3. V lost 7 bases, J lost 0 bases, and 10 bases lay in between.

The CDR3 DNA is TGTGCCAGCAGCCCCCGGACAGAGTCCTACAATGAGCAGTTCTTC. It codes for CASSPRTESYNEQFF. This sequence joins TRBV9 and TRBJ2-1, with a weak D call TRBD1 (6 bases). The CDR3 runs 15 residues. Germline-derived CDR1 and CDR2 are SGDLS and YYNGEE. V was cut by 4 bases and J by 1 base, with 12 bases left in between.

V and J are TRBV10-3 and TRBJ1-3; TRBD1 aligns across 9 bases. Germline CDR1 reads ENHRY; CDR2 reads SYGVKD. The CDR3 consists of 18 residues. J was trimmed by 5 bases and V by 0 bases; bases with no gene match: 11. CDR3 DNA sequence: TGTGCCATCAGTGAGTCACAGGGGGCCAGGGGAAGTCGAAACACCATATATTTT. Its translation is CAISESQGARGSRNTIYF.

This clone came up many times. V and J are TRBV6-5 and TRBJ1-2; no firm D call. V shed 2 bases and J shed 8 bases, with 12 bases lying between them. CDR3 size: 13 residues. CDR1 is MNHEY, CDR2 SVGAGI, per germline. DNA of the CDR3: TGTGCCAGCAGTTACGGAGGTCTCGGAGGCTACACCTTC. It codes for CASSYGGLGGYTF.

J is TRBJ1-1 and V is TRBV7-9; D uncertain. Trimming removed 5 bases at V and 0 bases at J, with 7 bases between. Germline V gene data show CDR1 as SEHNR and CDR2 as FQNEAQ (reference sequence). The CDR3 consists of 13 residues. CDR3 DNA sequence: TGTGCCAGCAGCCAAGACATGAACACTGAAGCTTTCTTT. It is translated as CASSQDMNTEAFF.

The rearrangement links TRBV5-1 to TRBJ1-4; TRBD1 matches 7 bases. Trimming removed 5 bases from V and 7 bases from J; junction bases left unmatched: 14. Germline V gene lookup returns CDR1 SGHRS and CDR2 YFSETQ. The CDR3 has 16 amino acids. CDR3: CASSRRVQGMSEKLFF. CDR3 nucleotides: TGCGCCAGCAGTCGGAGGGTACAGGGGATGAGTGAAAAACTGTTTTTT.

This clone has only one observation. The V gene is TRBV30, the J gene TRBJ2-1; D might be TRBD2 (6 bases). Germline values: CDR1 GTSNPN, CDR2 SVGIG (reference sequence). Deletions cut 6 bases from V and 3 bases from J, with 12 bases between. This CDR3 contains 13 residues. The CDR3 loop is CACSPGVYNEQFF. The CDR3 DNA follows: TGTGCCTGTTCCCCGGGAGTCTACAATGAGCAGTTCTTC.